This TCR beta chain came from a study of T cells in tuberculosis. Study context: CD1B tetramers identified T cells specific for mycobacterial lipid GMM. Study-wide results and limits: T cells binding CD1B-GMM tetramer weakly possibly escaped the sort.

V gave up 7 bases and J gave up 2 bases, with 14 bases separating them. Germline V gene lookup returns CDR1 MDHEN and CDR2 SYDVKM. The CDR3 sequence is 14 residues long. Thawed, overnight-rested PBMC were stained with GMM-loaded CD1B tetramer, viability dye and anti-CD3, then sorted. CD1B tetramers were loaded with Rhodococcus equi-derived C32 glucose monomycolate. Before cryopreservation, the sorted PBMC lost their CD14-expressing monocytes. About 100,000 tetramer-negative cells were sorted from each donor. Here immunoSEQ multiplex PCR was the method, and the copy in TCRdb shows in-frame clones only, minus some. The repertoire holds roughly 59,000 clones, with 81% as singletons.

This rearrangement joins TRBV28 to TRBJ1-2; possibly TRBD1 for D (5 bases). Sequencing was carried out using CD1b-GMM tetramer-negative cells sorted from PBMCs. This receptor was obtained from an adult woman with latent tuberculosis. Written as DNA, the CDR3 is TGTGCCAGCACGAGACAGTCATTCAACTATGGCTACACCTTC. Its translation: CASTRQSFNYGYTF.